Shown below are 20 T cell receptor beta chains from a single sample sequenced in a study of Graves' ophthalmopathy and Graves' hyperthyroidism. TCR beta CDR3 amplification used RNA transcripts. The first round was an RT-PCR with HTBI primers, and the second round was a multiplex PCR. TCRdb analysed the multiplex PCR reads with MiXCR anew, one entry per CDR3 protein. The sample holds some 200,000 distinct CDR3 sequences; 25% to 30% are singletons and the top ten take 9.1%. The sequenced sample consisted of peripheral blood. The receptors derive from a man between 50 and 59 years old with Graves' ophthalmopathy.

This clonotype was observed once. The rearrangement uses TRBV28 and TRBJ1-5, with 8 bases matching TRBD1. V was clipped by 5 bases and J by 6 bases; unmatched bases: 6. This CDR3 comprises 14 residues. Germline CDR1 and CDR2: MDHEN and SYDVKM. The CDR3 loop reads CASSPGQGTQPQHF. In DNA, the CDR3 is TGTGCCAGCAGTCCCGGACAGGGCACTCAGCCCCAGCATTTT.

The chain combines TRBV7-8 with TRBJ2-5; the match to TRBD1 covers 10 bases. After removal of 7 bases from V and 2 bases from J, the junction contained 10 bases not matched to a gene. From germline, CDR1 is SGHVS and CDR2 FQNEAQ. The CDR3 has 16 amino acids. CDR3: CASTYGTGVAQETQYF. For the CDR3, the DNA is TGTGCCAGCACCTACGGGACAGGGGTCGCGCAAGAGACCCAGTACTTC.

This clonotype was seen at least ten times. This chain connects TRBV20-1 to TRBJ2-7; D unclear. Germline V gene data show CDR1 as DFQATT and CDR2 as SNEGSKA (reference sequence). V was cut by 3 bases and J by 6 bases, with 18 bases left in between. The length of the CDR3 is 14 residues. The CDR3 loop reads CSASLSLTPGEQYF. CDR3 sequence (DNA): TGCAGTGCTAGCCTCTCCCTGACCCCTGGCGAGCAGTACTTC.

This clonotype was detected many times. This chain joins TRBV27 and TRBJ2-2; possible D gene TRBD2, 6 bases. Trimming removed 5 bases at V and 0 bases at J, with 10 bases between. Germline CDR1 reads MNHEY; CDR2 reads SMNVEV (reference sequence). This CDR3 has 15 amino acids. The CDR3 is CASSLRGANTGELFF. The CDR3 nucleotides read TGTGCCAGCAGTCTGCGGGGCGCGAACACCGGGGAGCTGTTTTTT.

This clonotype has ten or more counts. This rearrangement joins TRBV7-3 to TRBJ2-2, with D tentatively TRBD1 (6 bases). CDR3 length: 14 residues. Trimming took off 6 bases at V and 7 bases at J, with 15 bases between the two ends. CDR1 SGHTA and CDR2 FQGTGA come from the germline V gene. The CDR3 spells CASSLDRINGELFF. The CDR3 bases are TGTGCCAGCAGTCTAGACAGGATTAACGGGGAGCTGTTTTTT.

The chain is built from TRBV28 and TRBJ1-5; D unclear. The CDR3 length is 14 residues. The germline CDR1 and CDR2 sequences are MDHEN and SYDVKM. V lost 7 bases and J 5 bases, leaving 15 bases between the germline ends. CDR3 sequence reads: CASTPLISYQPQHF. The CDR3 nucleotides read TGTGCCAGCACCCCCCTCATATCATATCAGCCCCAGCATTTT.

The chain carries TRBV2 and TRBJ1-2; tentatively, D is TRBD1 (5 bases). Germline CDR1 reads SNHLY; CDR2 reads FYNNEI. Trimming took 1 base from V and 3 from J, leaving 12 bases between them. The CDR3 has 15 amino acids. CDR3 amino acids: CASSEDRSQYYGYTF. The CDR3 nucleotides are TGTGCCAGCAGTGAAGACAGGTCGCAATACTATGGCTACACCTTC.

The chain combines TRBV6-1 with TRBJ1-1; D possibly corresponds to TRBD1 (6 bases). The germline V gene encodes CDR1 MNHNS and CDR2 SASEGT. The CDR3 contains 11 residues. Trimming took 6 bases from V and 8 from J, leaving 10 bases between them. For the CDR3, the DNA is TGTGCCAGCAGGGGGGGGGCGGAAGCTTTCTTT. Protein product: CASRGGAEAFF.

This clonotype was seen many times. V gene TRBV10-1 combines with J gene TRBJ2-5, with TRBD2 matching over 8 bases. Germline trimming cut 7 bases from V and 0 bases from J; bases unmatched to any gene: 7. Germline V gene lookup returns CDR1 WNHNN and CDR2 SYGVQD (reference sequence). This CDR3 has 15 amino acids. CDR3 in DNA: TGCGCCAGCATGGGCGGGACTAGGGACCAAGAGACCCAGTACTTC. This codes for CASMGGTRDQETQYF.

Of note for this clonotype: A junction end diverges from the germline sequence, so it may reflect a read error. The gene calls are TRBV6-4 and TRBJ1-1; D unresolved. The length of the CDR3 is 14 residues. CDR1 and CDR2 from the germline V gene are MRHNA and SNTAGT. CDR3 DNA: TGTGCCAGCAGTTACTCGAATCGCCTCACTGAAGCTTTCTTT. Residues: CASSYSNRLTEAFF.

This clonotype was counted ten times or more. A much larger clonotype is one base distant, so this may be a read error. Here the CDR3 omits its conserved ending phenylalanine or tryptophan, so a read error is the likely source. The rearrangement uses TRBV6-2 or TRBV6-3 and TRBJ2-2; D may match TRBD1 or TRBD2 (5 bases each). V lost 10 bases and J lost 0, with 18 bases in between. The CDR3 runs to 16 residues. Per germline, CDR1 MNHEY and CDR2 SVGEGT. CDR3 coding DNA: TGTGCCATCAAAAACCGGGACGCCACGAACACCGGGGAGCTGTTTCTT. As protein: CAIKNRDATNTGELFL.

This clonotype has ten or more counts. The chain carries TRBV19 and TRBJ2-7; maybe TRBD2 (6 bases). The V gene's germline CDR1 is LNHDA and CDR2 SQIVND (reference sequence). CDR3 length equals 16 residues. V lost 0 bases and J 3 bases, leaving 15 bases between the germline ends. In DNA form, the CDR3 reads TGTGCCAGTAGTATAGATGATAGCGGACCCCTCTACGAGCAGTACTTC. Translated: CASSIDDSGPLYEQYF. Complete variable domain (other parts from reference TRBV19 and TRBJ2-7): DGGITQSPKYLFRKEGQNVTLSCEQNLNHDAMYWYRQDPGQGLRLIYYSQIVNDFQKGDIAEGYSVSREKKESFPLTVTSAQKNPTAFYLCASSIDDSGPLYEQYFGPGTRLTVT.

This clonotype showed up many times. This chain uses TRBV28 with TRBJ2-7, with D possibly TRBD2 on 6 matching bases. Per the germline V gene, CDR1 is MDHEN and CDR2 is SYDVKM. This CDR3 is built from 15 residues. The V and J ends lost 3 bases and 1 base respectively, with 13 bases between them. CDR3 nucleotides: TGTGCCAGCAGTTTTTCGGGGGTAGCGTCCTACGAGCAGTACTTC. Its protein product is CASSFSGVASYEQYF.

This clonotype showed up many times. The chain uses TRBV27 and TRBJ1-2; D is unresolved. From germline, CDR1 is MNHEY and CDR2 SMNVEV (reference sequence). The CDR3 sequence is 13 residues long. V dropped 6 bases and J dropped 4 bases, with 12 bases sitting between them. In DNA form, the CDR3 reads TGTGCCAGCAGGGGGATGGGTGGCTATGGCTACACCTTC. As protein: CASRGMGGYGYTF.

The V gene is TRBV20-1, the J gene TRBJ2-7; 7 positions agree with TRBD2. This CDR3 contains 15 residues. The germline V gene has CDR1 DFQATT and CDR2 SNEGSKA (reference sequence). The V segment lost 5 bases and the J segment 0 bases; nucleotides outside the gene matches: 10. CDR3 DNA sequence: TGCAGTGCTGGGTCCACCGGGACTACCTCCTACGAGCAGTACTTC. Its protein product is CSAGSTGTTSYEQYF.

This clonotype was detected ten times or more. The chain uses TRBV28 and TRBJ1-3; possibly TRBD1 for D (6 bases). The V gene lost 2 bases and the J gene lost 3 bases, with 11 bases spanning the gap. CDR1 is MDHEN and CDR2 is SYDVKM in the germline V gene. CDR3 length: 15 amino acids. This CDR3 reads CASSLAGVRGNTIYF. CDR3 DNA: TGTGCCAGCAGTTTAGCAGGGGTTCGTGGAAACACCATATATTTT.

A single count supports this clonotype. The chain combines TRBV20-1 with TRBJ2-7, with 7 nucleotides matching TRBD2. The CDR3 contains 13 residues. The V and J ends lost 5 bases and 0 bases, in that order; junction bases with no gene match: 4. CDR1 and CDR2 (germline): DFQATT, SNEGSKA (reference sequence). The CDR3 spells CSAPGLNSYEQYF. The CDR3 coding sequence is TGCAGTGCTCCGGGACTAAACTCCTACGAGCAGTACTTC.

The genes are TRBV27 and TRBJ1-6, with D possibly being TRBD1 (5 bases). Trimming removed 7 bases at V and 10 bases at J, with 14 bases between. The germline V gene encodes CDR1 MNHEY and CDR2 SMNVEV (reference sequence). The CDR3 consists of 13 residues. The CDR3 region is CASITPRGSPLHF. As DNA, the CDR3 is TGTGCCAGCATTACACCCCGGGGGTCACCCCTCCACTTT.

The chain combines TRBV6-5 with TRBJ1-2, with no clear D. Germline loops: CDR1 MNHEY, CDR2 SVGAGI. The ends were cut back, 2 bases at V and 4 bases at J, with 17 bases in the middle. This CDR3 is 16 amino acids long. Written as DNA, the CDR3 is TGTGCCAGCAGTTACAAGTTTCGGTACCAGGCCTATGGCTACACCTTC. As protein: CASSYKFRYQAYGYTF.

The V call is TRBV28, the J call TRBJ1-1; D call uncertain. Per germline, CDR1 MDHEN and CDR2 SYDVKM. CDR3 length: 11 residues. V shed 7 bases and J shed 4 bases, with 7 bases lying between them. The CDR3 sequence is CASTSGTEAFF. The CDR3 coding sequence is TGTGCCAGCACTAGTGGCACTGAAGCTTTCTTT.